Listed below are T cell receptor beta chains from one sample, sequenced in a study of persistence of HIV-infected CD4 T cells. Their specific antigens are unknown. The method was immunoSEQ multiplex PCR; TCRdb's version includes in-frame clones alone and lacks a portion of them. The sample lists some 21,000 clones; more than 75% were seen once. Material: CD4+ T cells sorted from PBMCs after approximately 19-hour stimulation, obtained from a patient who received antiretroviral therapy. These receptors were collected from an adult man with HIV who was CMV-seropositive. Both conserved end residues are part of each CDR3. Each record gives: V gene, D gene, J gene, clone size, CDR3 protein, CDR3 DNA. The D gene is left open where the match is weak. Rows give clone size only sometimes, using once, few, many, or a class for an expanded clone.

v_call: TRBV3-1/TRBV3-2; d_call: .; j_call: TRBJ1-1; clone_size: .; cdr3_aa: CASSQRARRGNTEAFF; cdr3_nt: TGTGCCAGCAGCCAAAGGGCTAGGCGGGGGAACACTGAAGCTTTCTTT
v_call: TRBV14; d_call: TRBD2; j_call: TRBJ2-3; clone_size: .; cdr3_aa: CASSQDWAGGPADTQYF; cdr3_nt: TGTGCCAGCAGCCAAGATTGGGCGGGGGGGCCCGCAGATACGCAGTATTTT
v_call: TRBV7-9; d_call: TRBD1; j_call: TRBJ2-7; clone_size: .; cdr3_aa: CASSSTRDRVYEQYF; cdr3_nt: TGTGCCAGCAGCTCTACCCGGGACAGGGTCTACGAGCAGTACTTC
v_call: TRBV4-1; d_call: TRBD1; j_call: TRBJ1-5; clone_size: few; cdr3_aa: CASSQDLGQGFQPQHF; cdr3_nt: TGCGCCAGCAGCCAAGATCTCGGACAGGGGTTTCAGCCCCAGCATTTT
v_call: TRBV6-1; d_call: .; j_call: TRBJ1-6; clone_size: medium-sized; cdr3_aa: CASSEVSTLSPLHF; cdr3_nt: TGTGCCAGCAGTGAGGTCAGCACCCTTTCACCCCTCCACTTT
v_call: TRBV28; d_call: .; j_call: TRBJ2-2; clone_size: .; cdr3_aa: CATLRGGAAGELFF; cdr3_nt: TGTGCCACTCTTCGAGGAGGGGCGGCCGGGGAGCTGTTTTTT
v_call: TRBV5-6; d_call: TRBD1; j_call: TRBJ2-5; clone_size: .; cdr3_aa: CASQFLQGETQYF; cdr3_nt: TGTGCCAGTCAATTTTTACAGGGGGAGACCCAGTACTTC
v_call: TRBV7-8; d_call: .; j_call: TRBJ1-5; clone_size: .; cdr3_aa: CASSPGYSDNQPQHF; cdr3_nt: TGTGCCAGCAGCCCCGGATATTCTGACAATCAGCCCCAGCATTTT
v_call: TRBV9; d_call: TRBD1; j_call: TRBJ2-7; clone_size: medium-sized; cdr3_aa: CASSGQGAYEQYF; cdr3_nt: TGTGCCAGCAGCGGGCAGGGGGCGTACGAGCAGTACTTC
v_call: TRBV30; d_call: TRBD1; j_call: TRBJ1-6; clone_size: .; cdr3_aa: CASNGGQGARNSPLHF; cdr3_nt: TGTGCCTCGAATGGGGGCCAGGGGGCTAGGAATTCACCCCTCCACTTT
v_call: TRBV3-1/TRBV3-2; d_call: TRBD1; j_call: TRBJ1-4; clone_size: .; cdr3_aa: CASSARQGREKLFF; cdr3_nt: TGTGCCAGCAGCGCCCGACAGGGGCGTGAAAAACTGTTTTTT
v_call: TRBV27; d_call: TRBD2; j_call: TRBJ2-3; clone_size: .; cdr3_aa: CASSFSRGGGFSDTQYF; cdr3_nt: TGTGCCAGCAGTTTTTCGCGCGGGGGGGGCTTCTCAGATACGCAGTATTTT
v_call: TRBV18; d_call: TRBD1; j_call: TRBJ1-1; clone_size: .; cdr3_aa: CASSGNTGAGTEAFF; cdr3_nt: TGTGCCAGCTCAGGGAACACAGGGGCCGGCACTGAAGCTTTCTTT
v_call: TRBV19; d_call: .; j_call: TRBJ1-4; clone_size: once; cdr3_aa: CASSRGDATNEKLFF; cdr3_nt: TGTGCAAGTAGTAGAGGCGATGCAACTAATGAAAAACTGTTTTTT
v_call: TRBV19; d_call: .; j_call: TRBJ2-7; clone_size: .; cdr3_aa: CASSIPRGTLDEQYF; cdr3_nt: TGTGCCAGTAGTATACCTCGCGGGACTCTGGACGAGCAGTACTTC
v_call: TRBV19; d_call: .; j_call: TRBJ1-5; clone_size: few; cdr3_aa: CASTRKQAQEPQHF; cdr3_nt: TGTGCCAGTACGAGGAAACAGGCCCAGGAGCCCCAGCATTTT
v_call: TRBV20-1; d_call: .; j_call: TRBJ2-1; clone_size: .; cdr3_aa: CSASEGGKFF; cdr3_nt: TGCAGTGCTAGTGAAGGAGGCAAGTTCTTC
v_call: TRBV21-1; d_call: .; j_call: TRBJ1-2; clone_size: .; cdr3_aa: CASSPPGELNYGYTF; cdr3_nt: TGTGCCAGCAGCCCCCCCGGTGAGCTAAACTATGGCTACACCTTC
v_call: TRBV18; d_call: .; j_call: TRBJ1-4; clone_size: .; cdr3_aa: CASSPTGPNEKLFF; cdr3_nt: TGTGCCAGCTCACCAACAGGGCCTAATGAAAAACTGTTTTTT
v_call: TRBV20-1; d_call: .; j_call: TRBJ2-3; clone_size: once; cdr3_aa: CSASGGLRRADTQYF; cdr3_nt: TGCAGTGCTAGTGGGGGGCTAAGGAGGGCAGATACGCAGTATTTT
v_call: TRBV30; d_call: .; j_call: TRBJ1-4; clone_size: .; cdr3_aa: CAWSLGGSRVEKLFF; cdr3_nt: TGTGCCTGGAGTCTTGGAGGGTCTCGGGTCGAAAAACTGTTTTTT
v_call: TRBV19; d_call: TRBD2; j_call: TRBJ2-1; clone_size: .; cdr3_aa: CASSSPRTSSYNEQFF; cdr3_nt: TGTGCCAGTAGTTCTCCCAGGACTAGCTCCTACAATGAGCAGTTCTTC
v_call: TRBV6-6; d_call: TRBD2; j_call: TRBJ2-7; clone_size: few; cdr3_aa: CASSYALAGAYEQYF; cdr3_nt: TGTGCCAGCAGTTACGCTCTAGCGGGGGCCTACGAGCAGTACTTC
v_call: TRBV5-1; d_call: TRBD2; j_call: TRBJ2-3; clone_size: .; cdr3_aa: CASSGSGGASDTQYF; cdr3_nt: TGCGCCAGCAGCGGTAGCGGGGGGGCCTCTGATACGCAGTATTTT
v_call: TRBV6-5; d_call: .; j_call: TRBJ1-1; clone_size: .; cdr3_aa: CASSRETRGTEAFF; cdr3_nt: TGTGCCAGCAGTAGAGAAACCCGAGGCACTGAAGCTTTCTTT
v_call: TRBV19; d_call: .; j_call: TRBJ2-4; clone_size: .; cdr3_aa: CASSKQVRNIQYF; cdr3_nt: TGTGCCAGTAGTAAGCAGGTTAGAAACATTCAGTACTTC
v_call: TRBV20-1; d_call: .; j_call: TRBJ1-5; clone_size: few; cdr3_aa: CSASNRQTGRNQPQHF; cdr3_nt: TGCAGTGCTAGTAACCGTCAAACAGGAAGAAATCAGCCCCAGCATTTT
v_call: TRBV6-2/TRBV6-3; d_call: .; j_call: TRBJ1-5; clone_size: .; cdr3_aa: CASSRTGYRQPQHF; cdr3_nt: TGTGCCAGCAGCCGTACAGGGTACAGACAGCCCCAGCATTTT
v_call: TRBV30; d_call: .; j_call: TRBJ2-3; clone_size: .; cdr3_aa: CAWGTDRAGADTQYF; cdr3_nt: TGTGCCTGGGGGACTGACAGGGCCGGGGCAGATACGCAGTATTTT
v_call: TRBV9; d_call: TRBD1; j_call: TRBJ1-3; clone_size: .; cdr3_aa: CASSVGGGGQGNTIYF; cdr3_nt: TGTGCCAGCAGCGTAGGAGGGGGCGGTCAAGGAAACACCATATATTTT
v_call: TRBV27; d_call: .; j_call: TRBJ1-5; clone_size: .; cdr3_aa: CASSLFSNQPQHF; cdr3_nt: TGTGCCAGCAGTTTATTTTCAAATCAGCCCCAGCATTTT
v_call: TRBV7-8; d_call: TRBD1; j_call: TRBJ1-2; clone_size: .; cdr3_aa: CASSRLQGMEGYTF; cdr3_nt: TGTGCCAGCAGCCGATTACAGGGGATGGAAGGCTACACCTTC
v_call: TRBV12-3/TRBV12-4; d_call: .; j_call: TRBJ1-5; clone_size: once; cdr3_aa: CASSQRGGQPQHF; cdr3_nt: TGTGCCAGCAGTCAAAGGGGAGGTCAGCCCCAGCATTTT
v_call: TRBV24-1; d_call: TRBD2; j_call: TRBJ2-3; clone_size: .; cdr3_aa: CATSDYSGGRTDTQYF; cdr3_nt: TGTGCCACCAGTGATTATAGCGGGGGGCGCACAGATACGCAGTATTTT
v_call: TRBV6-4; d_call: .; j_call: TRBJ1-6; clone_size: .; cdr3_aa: CASSAQGSYNSPLHF; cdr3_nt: TGTGCCAGCAGTGCCCAGGGTTCCTATAATTCACCCCTCCACTTT
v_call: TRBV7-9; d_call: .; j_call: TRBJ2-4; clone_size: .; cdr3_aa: CASSLVEGPQGKNIQYF; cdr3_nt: TGTGCCAGCAGCTTAGTTGAGGGGCCCCAAGGCAAAAACATTCAGTACTTC
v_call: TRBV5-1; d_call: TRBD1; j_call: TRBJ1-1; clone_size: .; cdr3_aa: CASSLGQGPDDTEAFF; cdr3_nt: TGCGCCAGCAGCTTGGGACAGGGCCCGGATGACACTGAAGCTTTCTTT
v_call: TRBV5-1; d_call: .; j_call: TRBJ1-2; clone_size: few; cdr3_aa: CASSSSNPRDGYTF; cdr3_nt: TGCGCCAGCAGCTCATCTAACCCCCGGGATGGCTACACCTTC
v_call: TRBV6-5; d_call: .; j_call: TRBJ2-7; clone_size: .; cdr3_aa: CASSYDGQLYEQYF; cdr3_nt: TGTGCCAGCAGTTACGACGGACAGCTCTACGAGCAGTACTTC
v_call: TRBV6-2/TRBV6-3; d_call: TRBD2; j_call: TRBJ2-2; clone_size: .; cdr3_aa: CASSYSGGLNTGELFF; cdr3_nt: TGTGCCAGCAGTTACAGCGGGGGCCTAAACACCGGGGAGCTGTTTTTT
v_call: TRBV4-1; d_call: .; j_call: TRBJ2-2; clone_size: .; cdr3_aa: CASSHQGPPRTGELFF; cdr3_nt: TGCGCCAGCAGCCACCAAGGGCCCCCGCGGACCGGGGAGCTGTTTTTT
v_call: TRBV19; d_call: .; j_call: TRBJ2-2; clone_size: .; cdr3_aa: CASSIRADSNTGELFF; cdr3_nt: TGTGCCAGTAGTATAAGGGCAGATTCGAACACCGGGGAGCTGTTTTTT
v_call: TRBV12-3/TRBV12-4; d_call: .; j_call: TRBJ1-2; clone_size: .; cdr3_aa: CASSRTINYGYTF; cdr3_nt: TGTGCCAGCAGTCGGACGATTAACTATGGCTACACCTTC
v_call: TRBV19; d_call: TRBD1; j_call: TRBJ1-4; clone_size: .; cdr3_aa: CATAGTGGDEKLFF; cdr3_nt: TGTGCCACCGCGGGGACAGGGGGAGATGAAAAGCTGTTTTTT
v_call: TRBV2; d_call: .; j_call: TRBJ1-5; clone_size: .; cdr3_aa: CASSEAARVSNQPQHF; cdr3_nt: TGTGCCAGCAGTGAAGCGGCCAGGGTCAGCAATCAGCCCCAGCATTTT